The 27 T cell receptor beta chains given below trace back to one sample, sequenced in a study of blood T cells in healthy people across ages. Using a J-beta primer mix together with a sample-barcoded 5' primer, a second PCR was run for 7 to 11 cycles. TCRdb analysed the 5' RACE reads with MiXCR anew, one entry per CDR3 protein. Of about 830,000 distinct CDR3 sequences listed, around 62% are singletons. Sequencing was performed on blood. All receptors derive from a man younger than 40 in good health.

Worth noting for this clonotype: At one end the junction does not follow the germline gene, possibly because of a read error. This chain connects TRBV7-2 to TRBJ2-3; the D gene is possibly TRBD1 (6 bases). Germline-derived CDR1 and CDR2 are SGHTA and FQGNSA. The CDR3 has 16 amino acids. CDR3 protein: CASSLVPGRDTDTQNF. The CDR3, as DNA: TGTGCCAGCAGCTTAGTACCCGGCAGGGACACAGATACGCAGAATTTT.

This chain links TRBV27 with TRBJ2-7; no firm D call. There are 14 residues in the CDR3. The V gene lost 5 bases and the J gene lost 2 bases, with 13 bases spanning the gap. Germline V lookup: CDR1 MNHEY, CDR2 SMNVEV (reference sequence). CDR3 sequence (DNA): TGTGCCAGCAGTCCTCAAGACCGAGCCTACGAGCAGTACTTC. Protein sequence: CASSPQDRAYEQYF.

V gene TRBV9 combines with J gene TRBJ2-3; a possible D gene is TRBD1 (6 bases). The CDR3 consists of 13 residues. Germline CDR1 reads SGDLS; CDR2 reads YYNGEE. Trimming removed 4 bases at V and 9 bases at J, with 15 bases between. The chain's CDR3 is CASSPRTAGTQYF. In nucleotides, the CDR3 is TGTGCCAGCAGCCCAAGGACAGCTGGCACGCAGTATTTT.

The rearrangement links TRBV3-1 to TRBJ2-4; D perhaps matches TRBD2 (6 bases). The CDR3 length is 14 residues. CDR1 and CDR2 from the germline V gene are LGHDT and YNNKEL (reference sequence). Trimming took 4 bases from V and 13 from J, leaving 20 bases between them. CDR3 coding DNA: TGTGCCAGCAGCCCTAGGGGACTTTCGGGGGAGCAGTACTTC. Translation: CASSPRGLSGEQYF.

The chain links TRBV6-2 or TRBV6-3 to TRBJ2-1; no clear D gene. CDR1 MNHEY and CDR2 SVGEGT come from the germline V gene. The CDR3 has 15 residues. V shed 2 bases and J shed 1 base, with 9 bases lying between them. As DNA, the CDR3 is TGTGCCAGCAGTTACCCCGACCCTTCCTACAATGAGCAGTTCTTC. Its protein is CASSYPDPSYNEQFF.

The chain links TRBV25-1 to TRBJ2-7, with 7 bases fitting TRBD1. The CDR3 consists of 15 residues. The V gene end was trimmed by 6 bases and the J gene end by 2 bases; junction bases not matched to a gene: 10. Germline lookup yields CDR1 MGHDK and CDR2 SYGVNS. The CDR3 sequence: CASRRTGDTPYEQYF. The CDR3 region has the DNA TGTGCCAGCAGGAGAACAGGGGACACCCCCTACGAGCAGTACTTC.

The sample holds one count of this clonotype. The J gene is TRBJ2-7, the V gene TRBV27; 8 bases fit TRBD2. The DNA end is a closer match to TRBJ2-5, so the J assignment may be wrong. The V gene's germline CDR1 is MNHEY and CDR2 SMNVEV (reference sequence). This CDR3 comprises 15 residues. For the CDR3, the DNA is TGTGCCAGCAGCCCCGTCAGCGGGGGATGGGGGACCCAGTACTTC. Its protein is CASSPVSGGWGTQYF.

The V call is TRBV5-1, the J call TRBJ1-4; 7 bases line up with TRBD1. The CDR3 consists of 15 residues. Germline V gene sequence: CDR1 SGHRS, CDR2 YFSETQ. After removal of 0 bases from V and 7 bases from J, the junction contained 6 bases not matched to a gene. CDR3 protein: CASSLEGAESEKLFF. The CDR3 DNA sequence: TGCGCCAGCAGCTTGGAGGGGGCGGAGAGTGAAAAACTGTTTTTT.

The chain is built from TRBV6-5 and TRBJ2-4, with a weak D call TRBD2 (6 bases). Near its end, the DNA agrees better with TRBJ2-7, so the J call may be wrong. Germline-derived CDR1 and CDR2 are MNHEY and SVGAGI. The CDR3 is 15 amino acids. The CDR3 bases are TGTGCCAGCAGTTCCTGGGGGGACGTCGTTTCCGAGCAGTACTTC. Its translation: CASSSWGDVVSEQYF.

V and J are TRBV16 and TRBJ1-6; possible D gene TRBD1, 6 bases. Trimming shortened V by 0 bases and J by 6 bases, and 15 bases separated the two germline ends. Germline assignment: CDR1 KGHSY and CDR2 FQNENV. The length of the CDR3 is 17 residues. In DNA form, the CDR3 reads TGTGCCAGCAGCCAATCAGGGGCGGACAGAAGTAATTCACCCCTCCACTTT. Translating it yields CASSQSGADRSNSPLHF.

The rearrangement joins TRBV5-1 to TRBJ2-3; perhaps TRBD1 as D (5 bases). The CDR3 sequence is 16 residues long. The germline CDR1 and CDR2 sequences are SGHRS and YFSETQ. Deletions cut 0 bases from V and 1 base from J, with 12 bases between. In DNA, the CDR3 is TGCGCCAGCAGCTTGGATGGGGCCATTCGCACAGATACGCAGTATTTT. This translates into CASSLDGAIRTDTQYF.

CDR3: CASRDGRANQPQHF. The CDR3 nucleotides read TGTGCCAGCAGAGATGGACGGGCGAATCAGCCCCAGCATTTT. This chain connects TRBV6-1 to TRBJ1-5; D is ambiguous. Trimming stripped 6 bases from V and 4 bases from J, with 13 bases between. The CDR3 covers 14 residues. In germline, CDR1 is MNHNS, CDR2 SASEGT.

The rearrangement uses TRBV6-5 and TRBJ2-1; D gene uncertain. Germline CDR1 is MNHEY and CDR2 is SVGAGI. V lost 2 bases, J lost 8 bases, and 7 bases lay in between. The CDR3 is 12 residues long. The CDR3 loop reads CASSYRMDEQFF. CDR3 DNA: TGTGCCAGCAGTTACAGAATGGATGAGCAGTTCTTC.

This clonotype came up a few times. V gene TRBV2 combines with J gene TRBJ1-4; D is possibly TRBD1 (6 bases). CDR1 and CDR2 (germline): SNHLY, FYNNEI. The CDR3 loop spans 14 amino acids. V dropped 10 bases and J dropped 5 bases, with 17 bases sitting between them. The CDR3 here is CATRQATTNEKLFF. DNA for the CDR3: TGTGCCACTCGACAGGCTACGACGAATGAAAAACTGTTTTTT.

Worth noting for this clonotype: An end of the junction does not agree with germline; a read error may underlie this. The CDR3 DNA is TGTACCAGCAGTTACTCGAACCAGCTGGGAGATACGCAGTATTTT. This codes for CTSSYSNQLGDTQYF. The V gene is TRBV6-5, the J gene TRBJ2-3; D unclear. The CDR3 length is 15 residues. The germline V gene has CDR1 MNHEY and CDR2 SVGAGI.

This clonotype has only one observation. A much larger clone differs from this one at a single base, so this may be a read error. The chain employs TRBV3-1 and TRBJ1-4, with 7 bases lining up with TRBD1. The CDR3 runs to 15 residues. Germline V gene data show CDR1 as LGHDT and CDR2 as YNNKEL (reference sequence). Written as DNA, the CDR3 is TGTGCCAGCAGCCAAGTAACAGGGGTGGCTGAAGAACTGTTTTTT. The encoded protein is CASSQVTGVAEELFF.

At least ten counts were recorded for this clonotype. At one boundary the junction diverges from the germline segment, which might be a read error. The gene calls are TRBV25-1 and TRBJ1-2; D is ambiguous. The germline gives CDR1 MGHDK, CDR2 SYGVNS. The CDR3 covers 12 residues. The CDR3 is CASSASNRGYTF. Here the CDR3 DNA reads TGTGCCAGTAGTGCTAGTAATCGTGGCTACACCTTC.

This chain uses TRBV20-1 with TRBJ1-2; possible D gene TRBD1, 6 bases. Per the germline V gene, CDR1 is DFQATT and CDR2 is SNEGSKA (reference sequence). Between the trimmed V and J ends, which lost 6 bases and 8 bases, there was a span of 13 bases. CDR3 length equals 11 residues. CDR3 in DNA: TGCAGTGCCGATCGGGGGCAAGGCTACACCTTC. This sequence encodes CSADRGQGYTF.

This clonotype was counted between two and nine times. This chain links TRBV28 with TRBJ2-7, with D possibly TRBD2 on 5 matching bases. This CDR3 comprises 12 residues. From germline, CDR1 is MDHEN and CDR2 SYDVKM. Trimming took off 10 bases at V and 5 bases at J, with 15 bases between the two ends. The CDR3 DNA sequence: TGTGCCACCACTAGGGCGTTGAACGAGCAGTACTTC. It encodes CATTRALNEQYF.

The chain has TRBV7-9 and TRBJ2-7; D tentatively fits TRBD1 or TRBD2 (5 bases each). There are 12 residues in the CDR3. Trimming took 5 bases from V and 6 from J, leaving 11 bases between them. Per germline, CDR1 SEHNR and CDR2 FQNEAQ (reference sequence). Written as DNA, the CDR3 is TGTGCCAGCAGCCGTGGGGGAACCGAGCAGTACTTC. This codes for CASSRGGTEQYF.

Only a few counts were recorded for this clonotype. V is TRBV6-2 or TRBV6-3 and J is TRBJ2-7, with 8 bases fitting TRBD1. V lost 2 bases, J lost 3 bases, and 12 bases stayed unmatched. The CDR3 consists of 17 residues. The germline V gene encodes CDR1 MNHEY and CDR2 SVGEGT. CDR3 in DNA: TGTGCCAGCAGTTACCCAGGACAGGGTAATATTCACTACGAGCAGTACTTC. It encodes CASSYPGQGNIHYEQYF.

The chain uses TRBV7-9 and TRBJ1-2; 10 bases match TRBD1. J was trimmed by 7 bases and V by 5 bases; bases with no gene match: 7. CDR1 SEHNR and CDR2 FQNEAQ come from the germline V gene (reference sequence). The CDR3 spans 14 residues. The CDR3 loop reads CASSPKGQGSGYTF. Written as DNA, the CDR3 is TGTGCCAGCAGCCCTAAGGGACAGGGGTCTGGCTACACCTTC.

This clonotype has a handful of counts. The CDR3 region has the DNA TGTGCCAGCAGCCATATACTCTACAATGAGCAGTTCTTC. It codes for CASSHILYNEQFF. The V and J genes are TRBV7-2 and TRBJ2-1, with D hard to call. The CDR3 consists of 13 residues. The V gene's germline CDR1 is SGHTA and CDR2 FQGNSA. V was clipped by 5 bases and J by 3 bases, with 8 bases between them. The variable domain in full, with the rest retrieved from reference TRBV7-2 and TRBJ2-1, is GAGVSQSPSNKVTEKGKDVELRCDPISGHTALYWYRQSLGQGLEFLIYFQGNSAPDKSGLPSDRFSAERTGGSVSTLTIQRTQQEDSAVYLCASSHILYNEQFFGPGTRLTVL.

About this clonotype: Its ends do not fully match the called genes, so a read error is possible. The chain links TRBV12-3 or TRBV12-4 to TRBJ2-4, with 8 bases that match TRBD1. The CDR3 is 15 residues long. For the CDR3, the DNA is TGTACCAGCAGTTCCAGGGGGCTAGCCAAAAACATTCAGTACTTC. Amino acid sequence: CTSSSRGLAKNIQYF.

The chain has TRBV4-1 and TRBJ2-7, with 9 nucleotides matching TRBD1. The length of the CDR3 is 14 residues. CDR1 MGHRA and CDR2 YSYEKL come from the germline V gene. Unmatched junction bases numbered 4, after V lost 1 base and J lost 6 bases. The CDR3: CASSQAGTGFEQYF. In DNA, the CDR3 is TGCGCCAGCAGCCAAGCCGGGACAGGGTTCGAGCAGTACTTC.

This clonotype was seen a few times. The chain is built from TRBV9 and TRBJ2-2; 12 bases match TRBD2. CDR3 size: 17 residues. With 4 bases clipped from V and 6 bases from J, the junction kept 10 bases outside the gene matches. Per the germline V gene, CDR1 is SGDLS and CDR2 is YYNGEE. The CDR3 loop reads CASSLPSSGGAPGELFF. The CDR3 nucleotides read TGTGCCAGCAGCCTCCCCTCTAGCGGGGGGGCCCCCGGGGAGCTGTTTTTT.

Regarding this clonotype: A much larger clone differs by one base, so this may be a read error. V and J are TRBV4-2 and TRBJ2-5, with 7 bases matching TRBD2. This CDR3 region has 15 residues. Germline V gene lookup returns CDR1 LGHNA and CDR2 YNFKEQ. DNA of the CDR3: TGTGCCAGCAGCCAAGATCCGGGGGGTGGAGAGTCCCAGTACTTC. Translating gives CASSQDPGGGESQYF.